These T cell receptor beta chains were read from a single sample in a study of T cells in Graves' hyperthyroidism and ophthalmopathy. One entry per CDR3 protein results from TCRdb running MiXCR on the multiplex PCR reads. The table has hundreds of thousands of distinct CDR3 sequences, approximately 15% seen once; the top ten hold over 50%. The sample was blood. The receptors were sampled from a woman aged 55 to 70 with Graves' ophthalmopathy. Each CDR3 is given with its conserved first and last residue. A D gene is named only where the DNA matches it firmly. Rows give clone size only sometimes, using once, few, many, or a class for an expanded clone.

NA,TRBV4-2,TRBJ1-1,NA,TGTGCCAGCAGCCGGGGGGGGGACCTTACTGAAGCTTTCTTT,CASSRGGDLTEAFF
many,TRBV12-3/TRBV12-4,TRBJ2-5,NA,TGTGCCAGCAGGGGGGACGGAGGATGGGAGACCCAGTACTTC,CASRGDGGWETQYF
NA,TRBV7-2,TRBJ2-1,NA,TGTGCCAGCAGCAATTTCGTCGTAGGTTACAATGAGCAGTTCTTC,CASSNFVVGYNEQFF
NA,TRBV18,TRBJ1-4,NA,TGTGCCAGCTCACCAGAAGTGGGGAATTCCGAAAAACTGTTTTTT,CASSPEVGNSEKLFF
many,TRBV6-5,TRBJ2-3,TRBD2,TGTGCCAGCAGTTACTCAGGGACTAGCGGGGTCACAGATACGCAGTATTTT,CASSYSGTSGVTDTQYF
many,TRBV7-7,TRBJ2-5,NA,TGTGCTAGCAGTCAAACAGGGACCCAAGAGACCCAGTACTTC,CASSQTGTQETQYF
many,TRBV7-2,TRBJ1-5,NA,TGTGCCAGCAGCGGGGGGTATAGCAATCAGCCCCAGCATTTT,CASSGGYSNQPQHF
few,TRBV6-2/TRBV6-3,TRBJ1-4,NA,TGTGCCAGCAGTCGTTACCGGGACGCCGAAAAACTGTTTTTT,CASSRYRDAEKLFF
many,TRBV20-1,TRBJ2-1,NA,TGCAGTGCTAGCCCGGACTGGATTAACTCAAACCTCTCCTACAATGAGCAGTTCTTC,CSASPDWINSNLSYNEQFF
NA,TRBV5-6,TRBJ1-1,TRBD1,TGTGCCAGCAACTTTGGGACAGAAAATGAAGCTTTCTTT,CASNFGTENEAFF
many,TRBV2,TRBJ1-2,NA,TGTGCCAGCAGTGAGGGGGGGGCAAGATCGTGGGGCTACACCTTC,CASSEGGARSWGYTF
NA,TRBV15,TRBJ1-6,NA,TGTGCCACCAGCCCACCCTCCTATAATTCACCCCTCCACTTT,CATSPPSYNSPLHF
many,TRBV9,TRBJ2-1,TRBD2,TGTGCCAGCAGCGTCACTAGCGGGGCGTCCTACAATGAGCAGTTCTTC,CASSVTSGASYNEQFF
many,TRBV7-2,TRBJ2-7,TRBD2,TGTGCCAGCAGCTTAGATGGTAGCGGGAGGGCCTACGAGCAGTACTTC,CASSLDGSGRAYEQYF
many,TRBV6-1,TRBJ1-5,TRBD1,TGTGCCAGCAGCGACGACAGGGGGCGTTTGAATCAGCCCCAGCATTTT,CASSDDRGRLNQPQHF
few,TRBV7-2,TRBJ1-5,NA,TGTGCCAGTAGCCCCCTGCGGGATCAGCCCCAGCATTTT,CASSPLRDQPQHF
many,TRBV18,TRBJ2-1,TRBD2,TGTGCCAGCTGCTATGGACTAGCGGCAAACAATGAGCAGTTCTTC,CASCYGLAANNEQFF
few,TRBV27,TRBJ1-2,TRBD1,TGTGCCAGCAGTTTAACAGGGGGCTCTGGCTACACCTTC,CASSLTGGSGYTF
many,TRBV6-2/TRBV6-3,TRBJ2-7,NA,TGTGCCAGCAGTTACCCGGGGGACGAGCAGTACTTC,CASSYPGDEQYF
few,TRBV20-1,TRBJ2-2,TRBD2,TGCAGTGCTAGAACTAGCGGGAGCACCGGGGAGCTGTTTTTT,CSARTSGSTGELFF
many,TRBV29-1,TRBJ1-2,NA,TGCAGCGTAAGGCGCGATAACTATGGCTACACCTTC,CSVRRDNYGYTF
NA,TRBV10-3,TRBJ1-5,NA,TGTGCCATCAGCCGGGACGGAAATAGCAATCAGCCCCAGCATTTT,CAISRDGNSNQPQHF
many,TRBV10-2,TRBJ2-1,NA,TGCGCCAGCAGTGAGTTGTTAGGCGGGGCGAGATGGAATGAGCAGTTCTTC,CASSELLGGARWNEQFF
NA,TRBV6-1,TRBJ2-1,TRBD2,TGTGCCAGCAGTACCGGGACTAGCGGGAGCTTCGATGAGCAGTTCTTC,CASSTGTSGSFDEQFF
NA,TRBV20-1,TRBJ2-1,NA,TGCAGTGCTAGAGATAGGCGAAAAGGAGACGATGAGCAGTTCTTC,CSARDRRKGDDEQFF
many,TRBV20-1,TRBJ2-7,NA,TGCAGTGCTAGAGATCCAGGCACGGCCTCCGAGTTGTACTTC,CSARDPGTASELYF
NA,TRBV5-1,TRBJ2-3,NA,TGCGCCAGCGGCCGGGGCGCTGATAGCACGGATACGCAGTATTTT,CASGRGADSTDTQYF
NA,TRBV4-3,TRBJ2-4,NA,TGCGCCAGCAGCCCCCAGGGAACCAAAAACATTCAGTACTTC,CASSPQGTKNIQYF
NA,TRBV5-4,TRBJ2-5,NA,TGTGCCAGCAGCTTGGGGAGCGGGCGATCGGGGACCCAGTACTTC,CASSLGSGRSGTQYF
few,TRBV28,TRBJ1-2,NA,TGTGCCAGCAGCGACTTCTATGGCTACACCTTC,CASSDFYGYTF
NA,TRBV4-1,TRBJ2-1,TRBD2,TGCGCCAGCAGCCTAGAGTTGGGACTAGCGGGGGTGCGGTGGGGCAATGAGCAGTTCTTC,CASSLELGLAGVRWGNEQFF
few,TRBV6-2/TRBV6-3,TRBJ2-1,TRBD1,TGTGCCAGCACCGACAGGGGGCTAGAGCAGTTCTTC,CASTDRGLEQFF
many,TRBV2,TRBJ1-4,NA,TGTGCCAGCAGAGAGACAAACAATGAAAAACTGTTTTTT,CASRETNNEKLFF
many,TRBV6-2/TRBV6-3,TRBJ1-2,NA,TGTGCCAGCAGTCATCAGGGATATGGCTACACCTTC,CASSHQGYGYTF
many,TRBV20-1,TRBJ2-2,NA,TGCAGTGCTAGATCCGGGACTCACTACACCGGGGAGCTGTTTTTT,CSARSGTHYTGELFF
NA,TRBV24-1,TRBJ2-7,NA,TGTGCCACCAGGCGAACCGTTGGTGGCGAGCAGTACTTC,CATRRTVGGEQYF
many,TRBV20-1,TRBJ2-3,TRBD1,TGCAGTGCTATGGACAGGGGGAGTACAGATACGCAGTATTTT,CSAMDRGSTDTQYF
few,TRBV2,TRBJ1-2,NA,TGTGCCAGCACCGGGCCTTATGGCTACACCTTC,CASTGPYGYTF
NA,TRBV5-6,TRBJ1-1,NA,TGTGCCAGCAGCCGAGCGGGGCGGGAAGCTTTCTTT,CASSRAGREAFF
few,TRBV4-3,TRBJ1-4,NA,TGCGCCAGCAGCCAAGGTGGAAAACTGTTTTTT,CASSQGGKLFF
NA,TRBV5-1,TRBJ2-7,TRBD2,TGCGCCAGCAGCTCGGGACTAGCGGGAGGTGGCTACGAGCAGTACTTC,CASSSGLAGGGYEQYF
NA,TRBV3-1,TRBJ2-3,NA,TGTGCCAGCAGCCAGAATAGCGGAGCTGCGGCGGATACGCAGTATTTT,CASSQNSGAAADTQYF
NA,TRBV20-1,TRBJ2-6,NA,TGCAGTGCCCCCCTAGGGCGGTTCTCAGGAGTAGGGGCCAACGTCCTGACTTTC,CSAPLGRFSGVGANVLTF
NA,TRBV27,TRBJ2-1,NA,TGTGCCAGCAGTTTAAAAGGGATATTGAGCAATGAGCAGTTCTTC,CASSLKGILSNEQFF
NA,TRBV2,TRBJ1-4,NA,TGTGCCAGCGGGGGATTTAATGAAAAACTGTTTTTT,CASGGFNEKLFF
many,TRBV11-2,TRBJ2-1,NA,TGTGCCAGCAGCCCTACACGGGGTAACAATGAGCAGTTCTTC,CASSPTRGNNEQFF
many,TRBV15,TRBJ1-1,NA,TGTGCCACCAGCAGAGATCTCTCGTTACAGGACGCTTTCTTT,CATSRDLSLQDAFF
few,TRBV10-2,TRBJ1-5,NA,TGCGCCAGCAGGGGGGGAACATCGTCCCGCAATCAGCCCCAGCATTTT,CASRGGTSSRNQPQHF
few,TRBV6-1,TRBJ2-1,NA,TGTGCCAGCAGGCAACGACGTACCTACAATGAGCAGTTCTTC,CASRQRRTYNEQFF